The sequence of this T cell receptor (beta chain) was determined in a study of cytomegalovirus exposure and HLA in healthy donors. Study in general: Later analysis reported that the approximately 120 validation repertoires shared the platform of the approximately 670 first-cohort repertoires.

In germline, CDR1 is SGHVT, CDR2 SQSDAQ. The CDR3 covers 15 residues. V was pared by 1 base and J by 6 bases, with 12 bases between. Clones were sequenced by immunoSEQ multiplex PCR, and TCRdb holds only the in-frame ones, with some missing. The sample contains some 230,000 clones, under 95% of which appear only once. This chain joins TRBV7-4 and TRBJ2-2; D gene uncertain. This receptor was obtained from a young woman in good health and CMV-seronegative. The sequencing sample was made of PBMCs. CDR3 nucleotide sequence: TGTGCCAGCAGCTTAGGCAACCGGGTGGCCGGGGAGCTGTTTTTT. This translates into CASSLGNRVAGELFF.